The rows below give T cell receptor beta chains drawn from one sample of a study of shared clonotypes between healthy human individuals. Only in-frame clones appear in the TCRdb table, and some are missing; sequencing was by immunoSEQ multiplex PCR. The data contain 600,000 to 700,000 clones, around three quarters of them singletons. The specimen was memory CD4+ T cells sorted from blood. The receptors derive from a young woman in good health. The CDR3 runs from the conserved cysteine through the conserved F or W.

>TRBV30|TRBJ1-5
CAWSADRGNQPQHF
>TRBV25-1|TRBJ2-3
CASTHPLGQGRDTQYF
>TRBV6-5|TRBJ1-2
CASSTTGYYGYTF
>TRBV7-3|TRBJ2-3
CASSPRNSDTQYF
>TRBV27|TRBJ2-5
CASSQTLVLAGGETQYF
>TRBV5-4|TRBJ2-7
CAITKGPNSYEQYF
>TRBV7-9|TRBJ2-2
CASSFGSGRAYTGELFF
>TRBV19|TRBJ1-1
CASSIQGAGTEAFF
>TRBV5-1|TRBJ2-3
CASSTSTSGGTDTQYF
>TRBV28|TRBJ2-5
CASRRTGLGETQYF
>TRBV9|TRBJ2-5
CASSVGQEETQYF
>TRBV29-1|TRBJ2-5
CSARLAGERETQYF
>TRBV25-1|TRBJ2-7
CASSETGTGGPYEQYF
>TRBV5-1|TRBJ2-1
CASSGRGTPPGSYNEQFF
>TRBV29-1|TRBJ2-5
CSVEYDFWETQYF
>TRBV28|TRBJ2-5
CASSLPFRAGKETQYF
>TRBV4-1|TRBJ2-2
CASSRSLGRAGELFF
>TRBV5-1|TRBJ2-1
CASSQGTSGYYNEQFF
>TRBV9|TRBJ2-2
CASSEEGLMVGELFF
>TRBV11-3|TRBJ2-1
CASSHSDGTDNEQFF
>TRBV11-3|TRBJ2-3
CASSPGGSGSRKRTQYF
>TRBV11-2|TRBJ1-4
CASSLDLPAATNEKLFF
>TRBV6-6|TRBJ2-7
CASSRSGISSYEQYF
>TRBV2|TRBJ1-4
CASKAGLAEGEKLFF
>TRBV7-8|TRBJ1-3
CASSLASGPGNTIYF
>TRBV5-4|TRBJ1-2
CASSLAGGSYGYTF
>TRBV7-2|TRBJ1-2
CASSLTSGYTF
>TRBV19|TRBJ2-1
CASSQISYNEQFF
>TRBV27|TRBJ2-7
CASSLGLFTSYEQYF
>TRBV28|TRBJ1-4
CASARGGTNEKLFF
>TRBV27|TRBJ2-7
CASSFLGGVGYEQYF
>TRBV18|TRBJ2-7
CASSPVTGIGGGYEQYF
>TRBV30|TRBJ1-5
CAWSRDRGLGPQHF
>TRBV7-9|TRBJ2-1
CASSRASGGTGTNEQFF
>TRBV5-5|TRBJ2-5
CASSLNVRDRALGEETQYF
>TRBV19|TRBJ1-4
CASSTRGQVNEKLFF
>TRBV5-1|TRBJ1-5
CASPFGLDAGNQPQHF
>TRBV14|TRBJ2-3
CARGGDSNTDTQYF
>TRBV28|TRBJ1-2
CASLRTDNYGYTF
>TRBV10-1|TRBJ1-1
CASSKNVNTEAFF
>TRBV28|TRBJ2-3
CASSSTRLALSTDTQYF
>TRBV7-2|TRBJ1-1
CASSLGPGLRTEAFF
>TRBV6-5|TRBJ2-7
CATGLDRVYEQYF
>TRBV2|TRBJ1-5
CASSGDRENQPQHF
>TRBV9|TRBJ1-1
CASTGGVPSEAFF
>TRBV7-9|TRBJ2-7
CASSLGLAGYEQYF
>TRBV30|TRBJ2-7
CAWSPGDYYEQYF
>TRBV7-8|TRBJ1-5
CASSKRQRPSNQPQHF
>TRBV7-6|TRBJ1-1
CASSSQSDTEAFF
>TRBV7-9|TRBJ1-1
CASSQFGARGLEAFF
>TRBV18|TRBJ2-2
CASSPPSPNTGELFF
>TRBV14|TRBJ2-2
CASSLNTGELFF
>TRBV28|TRBJ2-1
CASSSPLAVVDEQFF
>TRBV15|TRBJ2-1
CATSSSGRDYNEQFF